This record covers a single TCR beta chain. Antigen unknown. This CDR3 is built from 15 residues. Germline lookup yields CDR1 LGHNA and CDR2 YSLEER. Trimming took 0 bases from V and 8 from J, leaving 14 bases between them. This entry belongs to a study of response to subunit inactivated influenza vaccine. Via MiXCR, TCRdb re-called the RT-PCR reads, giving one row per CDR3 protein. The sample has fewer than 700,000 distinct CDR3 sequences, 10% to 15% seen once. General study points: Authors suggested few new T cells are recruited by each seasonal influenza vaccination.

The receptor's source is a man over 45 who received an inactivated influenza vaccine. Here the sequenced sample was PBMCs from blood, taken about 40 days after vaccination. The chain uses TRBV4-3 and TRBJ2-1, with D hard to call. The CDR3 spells CASSQDLTVSDEQFF. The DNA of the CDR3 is TGCGCCAGCAGCCAAGATCTAACCGTGAGTGATGAGCAGTTCTTC.